This T cell receptor beta chain was sequenced during a study of blood T cell repertoires in COVID-19. Study-level information: The analysed material was cDNA or gDNA that came from T cells, B-cell-depleted T cells, or PBMCs.

This CDR3 region has 15 residues. Between the trimmed V and J ends, which lost 3 bases and 9 bases, there was a span of 15 bases. The germline CDR1 and CDR2 sequences are MDHEN and SYDVKM. Authors' data handling: Amplification with reference gene primers provided the estimates of nucleated cell counts. Method: immunoSEQ multiplex PCR; TCRdb's copy keeps in-frame clones and lacks some. Clone size and V and J calls were adopted from that table, with D and trimming inferred from the DNA. The data hold fewer than 350,000 clones, with 87% observed a single time. Recovery among Cohort 3 donors was established by two negative PCRs, clearance, or symptom resolution.

The origin of this receptor is a woman aged 35 to 49 who had recovered from COVID-19. Specimen: PBMCs or T cells enriched from blood (not recorded which). The chain joins TRBV28 to TRBJ2-6; a possible D gene is TRBD1 (5 bases). DNA of the CDR3: TGTGCCAGCAGTTTGACAGACTGGTCAATCAACGTCCTGACTTTC. Translation gives CASSLTDWSINVLTF.